Below, 12 T cell receptor beta chains from the same sample are listed, as sequenced in a study of T cells in localized non-small cell lung cancer. Only in-frame clones appear in the TCRdb table, and some are missing; sequencing was by immunoSEQ multiplex PCR. The sample includes tens of thousands of clones, around 83% seen only once; the top ten take 7% to 8.5%. Material: PBMCs, obtained before any cancer treatment. These receptors all come from a man aged 40 to 75 with stage II lung adenocarcinoma.

This clone was seen only once. The chain recombines TRBV20-1 with TRBJ1-2, with D unclear. The ends were cut back, 3 bases at V and 8 bases at J, with 10 bases in the middle. This CDR3 is built from 11 residues. Germline V gene data show CDR1 as DFQATT and CDR2 as SNEGSKA (reference sequence). The CDR3 here is CSASRGDGYTF. The CDR3, as DNA: TGCAGTGCTAGTCGAGGCGACGGCTACACCTTC.

The V and J genes are TRBV19 and TRBJ1-5, with 7 bases aligning to TRBD1. The junction had 11 bases not matched to a gene; V was cut back by 6 bases and J by 12 bases. This CDR3 spans 13 amino acids. The germline gives CDR1 LNHDA, CDR2 SQIVND (reference sequence). CDR3 bases: TGTGCCAGTAGCCCGGACAGGAGTTTATTCCAGCATTTT. It encodes CASSPDRSLFQHF.

This sequence joins TRBV5-4 and TRBJ2-2; perhaps TRBD2 as D (5 bases). Germline CDR1 SGHNT, CDR2 YYREEE (reference sequence). V dropped 6 bases and J dropped 0 bases, with 15 bases sitting between them. The CDR3 is 16 amino acids. CDR3 region: CASTPGGGANTGELFF. CDR3 DNA: TGTGCCAGCACCCCAGGTGGAGGCGCGAACACCGGGGAGCTGTTTTTT.

The rearrangement links TRBV7-6 to TRBJ2-2; D gene ambiguous. Deletions cut 1 base from V and 1 base from J, with 10 bases between. The CDR3 length is 16 residues. Germline V lookup: CDR1 SGHVS, CDR2 FNYEAQ. The chain's CDR3 is CASSLGLSGNTGELFF. In DNA, the CDR3 is TGTGCCAGCAGCTTAGGTTTGTCAGGGAACACCGGGGAGCTGTTTTTT.

The CDR3: CASSLANTGELFF. Here the CDR3 DNA reads TGTGCCAGCAGCTTGGCGAACACCGGGGAGCTGTTTTTT. The V call is TRBV5-6, the J call TRBJ2-2; D is undetermined. This CDR3 contains 13 residues. V dropped 0 bases and J dropped 0 bases, with 0 bases sitting between them. The germline CDR1 and CDR2 sequences are SGHDT and YYEEEE. The full variable domain, completed using reference TRBV5-6 and TRBJ2-2, is DAGVTQSPTHLIKTRGQQVTLRCSPKSGHDTVSWYQQALGQGPQFIFQYYEEEERQRGNFPDRFSGHQFPNYSSELNVNALLLGDSALYLCASSLANTGELFFGEGSRLTVL.

The J gene is TRBJ2-7, the V gene TRBV6-1; D gene unclear. There are 13 residues in the CDR3. The germline V and J ends were trimmed by 5 bases and 4 bases, with 12 bases remaining between them. Germline V lookup: CDR1 MNHNS, CDR2 SASEGT. The CDR3 sequence: CASSPGLSYEQYF. CDR3 nucleotide sequence: TGTGCCAGCAGTCCGGGCCTTTCGTACGAGCAGTACTTC.

The chain links TRBV5-1 to TRBJ2-2; perhaps TRBD1 as D (5 bases). From germline, CDR1 is SGHRS and CDR2 YFSETQ. The CDR3 extends over 14 amino acids. Deletions cut 6 bases from V and 7 bases from J, with 16 bases between. The CDR3 spells CASTPRVSDGELFF. The CDR3 coding sequence is TGCGCCAGCACCCCCAGGGTTTCAGACGGGGAGCTGTTTTTT.

The chain recombines TRBV11-1 with TRBJ2-7; D not certain. Per germline, CDR1 SGHAT and CDR2 FQDESV (reference sequence). Trimming pared 1 base from V and 0 bases from J, leaving 13 bases between. This CDR3 comprises 16 residues. DNA for the CDR3: TGTGCCAGCAGCTTAGGGGGTTACCTGAGCTCCTACGAGCAGTACTTC. This translates into CASSLGGYLSSYEQYF.

This clone occurred a few times. The DNA of the CDR3 is TGTGCCAGCAGCTGGCCAGGCGGTGGATACGAGCAGTACTTC. It codes for CASSWPGGGYEQYF. The rearrangement joins TRBV7-8 to TRBJ2-7; D gene unclear. The CDR3 covers 14 residues. Trimming removed 4 bases from V and 4 bases from J, with 14 bases in between. Germline V gene sequence: CDR1 SGHVS, CDR2 FQNEAQ.

The chain is built from TRBV28 and TRBJ2-6; D is possibly TRBD1 or TRBD2 (5 bases each). CDR1 is MDHEN and CDR2 is SYDVKM in the germline V gene. Trimming left V 6 bases short and J 0 bases short, with 15 bases between. The CDR3 has 17 amino acids. The CDR3 spells CASRGVLGASGANVLTF. In nucleotides, the CDR3 is TGTGCCAGCAGGGGGGTCCTCGGTGCCTCTGGGGCCAACGTCCTGACTTTC.

The rearrangement uses TRBV7-3 and TRBJ2-5; 11 bases map to TRBD2. V shed 6 bases and J 6 bases; nucleotides not matched to a gene: 9. CDR1 and CDR2 from the germline V gene are SGHTA and FQGTGA. The CDR3 has 15 amino acids. The CDR3 nucleotides are TGTGCCAGCAGTTTTACTAGCGGGAGTTCCCAGACCCAGTACTTC. It specifies CASSFTSGSSQTQYF. Variable domain in full (rest from reference TRBV7-3 and TRBJ2-5): GAGVSQTPSNKVTEKGKYVELRCDPISGHTALYWYRQSLGQGPEFLIYFQGTGAADDSGLPNDRFFAVRPEGSVSTLKIQRTERGDSAVYLCASSFTSGSSQTQYFGPGTRLLVL.

The chain links TRBV6-4 to TRBJ2-1, with 8 bases aligning to TRBD2. The CDR3 contains 16 residues. CDR1 and CDR2 from the germline V gene are MRHNA and SNTAGT. V shed 6 bases and J 6 bases; nucleotides not matched to a gene: 13. For the CDR3, the DNA is TGTGCCAGCAGCCAGGGAGCCGGGGGGGCCGGCAATGAGCAGTTCTTC. Protein: CASSQGAGGAGNEQFF.